The clone carrying this T cell receptor beta chain was detected a few times. Its target is not known. Germline values: CDR1 SNHLY, CDR2 FYNNEI. The V end lost 9 bases, the J end lost 0 bases, and 6 bases lay between the germline ends. CDR3 length: 12 residues. The sample originates from a study of a mutant IDH1 vaccine in newly diagnosed glioma. Study details: Visit V12 was at week 35; visit V13 was at week 47.

The data were produced by immunoSEQ multiplex PCR, yet TCRdb's version contains in-frame clones alone and is incomplete. The sample lists tens of thousands of clones; around 94% were seen once. Documented time point: week 35, safety follow-up. Doses comprised 300 ug of mutant IDH1 20-mer peptide each, plus topical imiquimod. Those who donated had recent WHO grade 3 or 4 IDH1-mutant, ATRX-lost astrocytomas. This specimen consisted of PBMCs, obtained from a glioma patient whose treatment included an IDH1 peptide vaccine. The V gene is TRBV2, the J gene TRBJ1-3, with D hard to call. This receptor was obtained from a man aged 50 to 59 with glioma. CDR3 nucleotide sequence: TGTGCCAGGAAGGGCTCTGGAAACACCATATATTTT. This translates into CARKGSGNTIYF.